This TCR beta chain was observed in a study of identical twins. Study-wide findings and caveats: Beta out-of-frame twin sharing showed a weaker excess. Models underestimated TCR alpha sharing (out-of-frame) in monozygotic twins.

V was cut by 2 bases and J by 5 bases, with 19 bases left in between. Germline values: CDR1 SGHAT, CDR2 FQNNGV. The CDR3 has 17 residues. TCRdb itself ran the 5' RACE reads through MiXCR, one entry per CDR3 protein. The sample lists around 250,000 distinct CDR3 sequences, 7% occurring once. This clonotype has only a few counts. The antigen remains unidentified. These data also featured in a second study, about yellow fever vaccine responses in identical twins. As that report states: Each twin's T cell response to the vaccine was reported to look partly convergent and partly personalized.

This TCR came from a woman aged 18-35 years in good health. The chain links TRBV11-2 to TRBJ2-1; tentatively, D is TRBD2 (5 bases). The sequencing input was memory (CD45RO+) T cells sorted from blood. CDR3 coding DNA: TGTGCCAGCAGCTTAAGAGGAGGTAGTTTCTTAAACAATGAGCAGTTCTTC. This gives the protein CASSLRGGSFLNNEQFF. Filled out from reference TRBV11-2 and TRBJ2-1, the complete variable domain reads EAGVAQSPRYKIIEKRQSVAFWCNPISGHATLYWYQQILGQGPKLLIQFQNNGVVDDSQLPKDRFSAERLKGVDSTLKIQPAKLEDSAVYLCASSLRGGSFLNNEQFFGPGTRLTVL.